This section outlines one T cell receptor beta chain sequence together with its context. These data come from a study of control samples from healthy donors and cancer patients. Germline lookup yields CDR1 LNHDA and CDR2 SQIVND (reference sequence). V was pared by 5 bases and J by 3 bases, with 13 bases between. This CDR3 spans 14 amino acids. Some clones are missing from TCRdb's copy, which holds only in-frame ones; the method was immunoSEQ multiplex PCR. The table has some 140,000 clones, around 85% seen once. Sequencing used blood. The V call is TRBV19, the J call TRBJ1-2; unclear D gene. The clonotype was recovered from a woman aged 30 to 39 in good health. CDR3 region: CASSSGRVHYGYTF. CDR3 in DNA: TGTGCCAGTAGTTCGGGCCGGGTCCACTATGGCTACACCTTC.